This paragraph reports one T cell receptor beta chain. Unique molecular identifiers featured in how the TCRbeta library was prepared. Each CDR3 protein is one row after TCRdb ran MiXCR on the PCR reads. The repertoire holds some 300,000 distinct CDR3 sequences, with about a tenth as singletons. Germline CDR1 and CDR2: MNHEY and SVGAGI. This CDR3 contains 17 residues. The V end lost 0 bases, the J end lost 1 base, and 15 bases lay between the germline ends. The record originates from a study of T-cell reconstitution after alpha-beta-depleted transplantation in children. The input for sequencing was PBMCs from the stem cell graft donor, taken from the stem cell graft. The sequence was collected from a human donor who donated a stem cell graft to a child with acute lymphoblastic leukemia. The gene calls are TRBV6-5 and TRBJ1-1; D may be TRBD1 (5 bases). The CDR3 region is CASSYSRLARANTEAFF. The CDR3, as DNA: TGTGCCAGCAGTTACTCGCGGTTGGCCAGGGCGAACACTGAAGCTTTCTTT.